This T cell receptor (beta chain) was recovered during a study of neurological immune-mediated disorders. Regarding the study as a whole: It was HTLV-1-associated myelopathy that showed the most TCR clonal expansion, while multiple sclerosis showed the least, falling below healthy controls.

The CDR3 runs to 15 residues. Trimming took 2 bases from V and 2 from J, leaving 10 bases between them. CDR1 is MDHEN and CDR2 is SYDVKM in the germline V gene. From 2 million PBMCs stored at -80 C, the unsorted libraries were generated. This clonotype was detected many times. Its antigen remains unknown. The authors made cDNA by 5'RACE with 10-nucleotide random UMIs. TCRdb called the 5' RACE reads again in MiXCR, with one record for every CDR3 protein. Of about 59,000 distinct CDR3 sequences listed, roughly 13% are singletons. Sequencing was carried out using PBMCs. This TCR came from a woman aged 55 to 70 with HTLV-1-associated myelopathy (HAM/TSP). This chain connects TRBV28 to TRBJ1-5; TRBD1 is a possible D gene (5 bases). The CDR3 loop reads CASSLGGSGNQPQHF. The CDR3 DNA sequence: TGTGCCAGCAGTTTAGGGGGTTCGGGCAATCAGCCCCAGCATTTT.